Below, one T cell receptor beta chain is given with its context. These data originate in a study of blood T cell repertoires in COVID-19. The V gene lost 6 bases and the J gene lost 4 bases, with 15 bases spanning the gap. The CDR3 runs 14 residues. CDR1 and CDR2 from the germline V gene are LNHDA and SQIVND (reference sequence). The method was immunoSEQ multiplex PCR; TCRdb's version includes in-frame clones alone and lacks a portion of them. The repertoire holds about 80,000 clones, with approximately 82% as singletons. Specimen: peripheral blood. This TCR derives from a human donor in a cohort sampled during active COVID-19. This chain links TRBV19 with TRBJ1-1, with D perhaps TRBD1 (5 bases). The CDR3 spells CASSLALGGTEAFF. In nucleotides, the CDR3 is TGTGCCAGTAGCCTCGCCCTGGGGGGCACTGAAGCTTTCTTT. Full variable domain (outside the CDR3, taken from reference TRBV19 and TRBJ1-1): DGGITQSPKYLFRKEGQNVTLSCEQNLNHDAMYWYRQDPGQGLRLIYYSQIVNDFQKGDIAEGYSVSREKKESFPLTVTSAQKNPTAFYLCASSLALGGTEAFFGQGTRLTVV.